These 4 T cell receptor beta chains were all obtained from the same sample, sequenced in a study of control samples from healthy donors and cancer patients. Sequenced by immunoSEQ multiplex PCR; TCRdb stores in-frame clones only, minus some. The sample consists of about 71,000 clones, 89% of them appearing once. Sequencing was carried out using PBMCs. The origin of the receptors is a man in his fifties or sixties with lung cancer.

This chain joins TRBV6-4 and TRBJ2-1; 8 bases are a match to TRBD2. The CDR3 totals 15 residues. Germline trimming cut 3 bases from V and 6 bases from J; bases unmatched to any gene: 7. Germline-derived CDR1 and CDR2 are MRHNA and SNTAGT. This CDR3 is CASSDQSGGRNEQFF. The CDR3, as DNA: TGTGCCAGCAGTGATCAAAGCGGGGGCCGCAATGAGCAGTTCTTC.

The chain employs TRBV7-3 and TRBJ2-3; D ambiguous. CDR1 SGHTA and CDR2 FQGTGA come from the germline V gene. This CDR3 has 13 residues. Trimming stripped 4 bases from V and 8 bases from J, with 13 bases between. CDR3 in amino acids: CASSSYALGTQYF. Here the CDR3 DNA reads TGTGCCAGCAGCTCCTACGCGTTGGGTACGCAGTATTTT.

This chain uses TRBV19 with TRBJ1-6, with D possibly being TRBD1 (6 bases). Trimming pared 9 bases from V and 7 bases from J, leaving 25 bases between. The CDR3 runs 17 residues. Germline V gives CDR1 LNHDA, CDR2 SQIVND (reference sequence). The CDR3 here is CASNRGFRDTQNSPLHF. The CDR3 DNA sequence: TGTGCCAGCAATAGGGGTTTTCGGGACACGCAAAATTCACCCCTCCACTTT.

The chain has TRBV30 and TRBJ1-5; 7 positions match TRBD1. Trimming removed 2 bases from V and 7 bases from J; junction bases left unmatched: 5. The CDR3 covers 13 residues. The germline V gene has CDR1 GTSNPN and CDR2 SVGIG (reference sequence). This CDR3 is CAWSTGEGQPQHF. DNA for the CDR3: TGTGCCTGGAGTACAGGGGAAGGGCAGCCCCAGCATTTT.